The 30 T cell receptor beta chains listed next were all sequenced from one sample in a study of PD-1 blockade in mismatch repair-deficient tumors. Only in-frame clones appear in the TCRdb table, and some are missing; sequencing was by immunoSEQ multiplex PCR. The table shows about 38,000 clones, with about 88% occurring only once. The sample was peripheral blood, taken about 80 weeks after starting pembrolizumab. The receptors originated from an adult with mismatch repair-deficient cancer.

This clone has just a few counts. The chain recombines TRBV7-8 with TRBJ2-3, with no clear D. Between the trimmed V and J ends, which lost 4 bases and 2 bases, there was a span of 10 bases. The CDR3 length is 14 residues. Germline CDR1 SGHVS, CDR2 FQNEAQ. The CDR3 DNA sequence: TGTGCCAGCAGCTCGGGTTTACACACAGATACGCAGTATTTT. This sequence encodes CASSSGLHTDTQYF. The full variable domain, in which reference TRBV7-8 and TRBJ2-3 provide the parts outside the CDR3, is GAGVSQSPRYKVAKRGQDVALRCDPISGHVSLFWYQQALGQGPEFLTYFQNEAQLDKSGLPSDRFFAERPEGSVSTLKIQRTQQEDSAVYLCASSSGLHTDTQYFGPGTRLTVL.

The chain uses TRBV6-5 and TRBJ1-2; TRBD1 might be the D (5 bases). The CDR3 spans 13 residues. V was shortened by 0 bases and J by 6 bases, with 8 bases between the two germline ends. Germline-derived CDR1 and CDR2 are MNHEY and SVGAGI. The CDR3 reads CASSYSMGDGYTF. CDR3 nucleotides: TGTGCCAGCAGTTACTCGATGGGGGATGGCTACACCTTC.

The chain recombines TRBV11-2 with TRBJ2-3; D gene ambiguous. V lost 4 bases to trimming and J lost 8 bases, with 13 bases between them. CDR1 is SGHAT, CDR2 FQNNGV, per germline. The CDR3 has 13 residues. This CDR3 reads CASSSSISATQYF. The CDR3 region has the DNA TGTGCCAGCAGCTCCTCGATATCCGCTACGCAGTATTTT.

V is TRBV30 and J is TRBJ2-7, with D possibly called TRBD1 or TRBD2 (6 bases each). Trimming stripped 4 bases from V and 6 bases from J, with 22 bases between. The CDR3 contains 15 residues. Germline assignment: CDR1 GTSNPN and CDR2 SVGIG (reference sequence). The DNA of the CDR3 is TGTGCCTGGATCATACGGCAGGGGAGGTCAGGCGAGCAGTACTTC. The encoded protein is CAWIIRQGRSGEQYF.

The chain uses TRBV7-2 and TRBJ1-1, with D hard to call. CDR3 length equals 14 residues. CDR1 is SGHTA, CDR2 FQGNSA, per germline. V dropped 5 bases and J dropped 0 bases, with 10 bases sitting between them. The CDR3, as DNA: TGTGCCAGCAGCCGACTGGGAGTGAACACTGAAGCTTTCTTT. Its protein is CASSRLGVNTEAFF. Variable domain in full (rest from reference TRBV7-2 and TRBJ1-1): GAGVSQSPSNKVTEKGKDVELRCDPISGHTALYWYRQSLGQGLEFLIYFQGNSAPDKSGLPSDRFSAERTGGSVSTLTIQRTQQEDSAVYLCASSRLGVNTEAFFGQGTRLTVV.

The chain is built from TRBV5-1 and TRBJ2-1; 8 nucleotides match TRBD2. This CDR3 is built from 14 residues. Unmatched junction bases numbered 6, after V lost 4 bases and J lost 6 bases. Germline V gives CDR1 SGHRS, CDR2 YFSETQ. The CDR3 DNA reads TGCGCCAGCAGCCAAGCGGGAGCCGGCAATGAGCAGTTCTTC. Protein: CASSQAGAGNEQFF.

V and J are TRBV13 and TRBJ1-3, with D maybe TRBD1 (6 bases). Between the trimmed V and J ends, which lost 5 bases and 1 base, there was a span of 9 bases. CDR1 and CDR2 (germline): PRHDT, FYEKMQ (reference sequence). This CDR3 spans 14 amino acids. CDR3 amino acids: CASSETGSGNTIYF. Written as DNA, the CDR3 is TGTGCCAGCAGCGAGACAGGTTCTGGAAACACCATATATTTT. The variable domain in full, with the rest retrieved from reference TRBV13 and TRBJ1-3, is AAGVIQSPRHLIKEKRETATLKCYPIPRHDTVYWYQQGPGQDPQFLISFYEKMQSDKGSIPDRFSAQQFSDYHSELNMSSLELGDSALYFCASSETGSGNTIYFGEGSWLTVV.

The rearrangement uses TRBV6-4 and TRBJ2-2, with a weak D call TRBD1 (5 bases). There are 14 residues in the CDR3. Germline values: CDR1 MRHNA, CDR2 SNTAGT. V was shortened by 10 bases and J by 1 base, with 13 bases between the two germline ends. CDR3 nucleotide sequence: TGTGCCACCCGGTTCGGACAGAACACCGGGGAGCTGTTTTTT. Translation gives CATRFGQNTGELFF.

In this sample, this clone turned up once. The chain recombines TRBV7-9 with TRBJ2-3, with TRBD1 identical over 9 bases. This CDR3 is built from 16 residues. Germline assignment: CDR1 SEHNR and CDR2 FQNEAQ (reference sequence). V trimming: 3 bases; J trimming: 5 bases; junction bases outside the gene matches: 9. Here the CDR3 reads CASSFDTSGQGDTQYF. For the CDR3, the DNA is TGTGCCAGCAGCTTTGATACCTCGGGACAGGGAGATACGCAGTATTTT.

The rearrangement uses TRBV10-3 and TRBJ2-3, with D possibly TRBD2 on 5 matching bases. Germline-derived CDR1 and CDR2 are ENHRY and SYGVKD. This CDR3 has 14 amino acids. Trimming took 6 bases from V and 6 from J, leaving 16 bases between them. DNA of the CDR3: TGTGCCATCAGCGAGGGTCGGGGAAAGGATACGCAGTATTTT. Its translation is CAISEGRGKDTQYF.

The genes are TRBV29-1 and TRBJ2-5; D is undetermined. Trimming shortened V by 4 bases and J by 3 bases, and 12 bases separated the two germline ends. CDR1 is SQVTM, CDR2 ANQGSEA, per germline. This CDR3 comprises 13 residues. CDR3 bases: TGCAGCGTTGGCGTTCCAGGAAAAGAGACCCAGTACTTC. It translates to CSVGVPGKETQYF.

Only one count was recorded for this clone. This chain connects TRBV6-1 to TRBJ1-5, with TRBD1 as a possible D gene (5 bases). The germline gives CDR1 MNHNS, CDR2 SASEGT. The CDR3 extends over 15 amino acids. V lost 6 bases and J 0 bases, leaving 12 bases between the germline ends. CDR3 sequence: CASRQDFYSNQPQHF. CDR3 in DNA: TGTGCCAGCAGACAGGACTTCTATAGCAATCAGCCCCAGCATTTT.

The gene calls are TRBV7-9 and TRBJ2-7; 12 nucleotides match TRBD2. This CDR3 has 17 residues. V lost 1 base and J lost 3; bases outside the gene matches: 7. CDR1 is SEHNR and CDR2 is FQNEAQ in the germline V gene (reference sequence). For the CDR3, the DNA is TGTGCCAGCAGCTTAGGGCTAGCGGGAGGGCCCCTCTACGAGCAGTACTTC. It encodes CASSLGLAGGPLYEQYF. The complete variable domain, with remaining parts taken from reference TRBV7-9 and TRBJ2-7, reads DTGVSQNPRHKITKRGQNVTFRCDPISEHNRLYWYRQTLGQGPEFLTYFQNEAQLEKSRLLSDRFSAERPKGSFSTLEIQRTEQGDSAMYLCASSLGLAGGPLYEQYFGPGTRLTVT.

The V gene is TRBV19, the J gene TRBJ2-1; TRBD2 matches 8 bases. The germline gives CDR1 LNHDA, CDR2 SQIVND (reference sequence). With 7 bases clipped from V and 7 bases from J, the junction kept 6 bases outside the gene matches. This CDR3 has 13 residues. CDR3 loop: CASTSGSQNEQFF. The CDR3 bases are TGTGCCAGTACCAGCGGGAGTCAAAATGAGCAGTTCTTC.

The sample holds a few counts of this clone. The chain has TRBV5-4 and TRBJ2-5, with a weak D call TRBD1 (7 bases). The CDR3 contains 14 residues. Germline CDR1 reads SGHNT; CDR2 reads YYREEE (reference sequence). V gave up 4 bases and J gave up 1 base, with 11 bases separating them. CDR3 in DNA: TGTGCCAGCAGCCCAGGGGGGTCCCAAGAGACCCAGTACTTC. It encodes CASSPGGSQETQYF.

The chain has TRBV30 and TRBJ2-7; maybe TRBD1 (6 bases). Germline V gene lookup returns CDR1 GTSNPN and CDR2 SVGIG (reference sequence). The CDR3 has 13 residues. With 4 bases removed from V and 1 base from J, the gap between germline ends came to 11 bases. The CDR3 nucleotides read TGTGCCTGGACCAGGGACACTTCCTACGAGCAGTACTTC. Amino acids: CAWTRDTSYEQYF.

J is TRBJ2-2 and V is TRBV6-5; D uncertain. The V gene lost 8 bases and the J gene lost 3 bases, with 7 bases spanning the gap. The CDR3 loop spans 12 amino acids. Germline-derived CDR1 and CDR2 are MNHEY and SVGAGI. The CDR3 sequence: CASSPDTGELFF. CDR3 DNA: TGTGCCAGCTCCCCGGACACCGGGGAGCTGTTTTTT.

CDR3 DNA sequence: TGTGCCAGCAGTTTACGGGACAGGGGATTTCAGCCCCAGCATTTT. This gives the protein CASSLRDRGFQPQHF. The chain is built from TRBV6-1 and TRBJ1-5, with TRBD1 matching 10 bases. The V segment lost 5 bases and the J segment 6 bases; nucleotides outside the gene matches: 7. Germline lookup yields CDR1 MNHNS and CDR2 SASEGT. This CDR3 is built from 15 residues.

The rearrangement uses TRBV2 and TRBJ2-1, with 12 bases that match TRBD2. Unmatched junction bases numbered 1, after V lost 10 bases and J lost 6 bases. The CDR3 is made up of 12 amino acids. The germline V gene encodes CDR1 SNHLY and CDR2 FYNNEI. The chain's CDR3 is CATTSGSNEQFF. CDR3 sequence (DNA): TGTGCCACGACTAGCGGGAGCAATGAGCAGTTCTTC.

This clone has just a few counts. The V gene is TRBV14, the J gene TRBJ2-7, with a possible D match to TRBD2 (5 bases). The V end lost 2 bases, the J end lost 0 bases, and 23 bases lay between the germline ends. The V gene's germline CDR1 is SGHDN and CDR2 FVKESK. The CDR3 is made up of 19 amino acids. CDR3 in amino acids: CASSQSPFLGSSGSYEQYF. As DNA, the CDR3 is TGTGCCAGCAGCCAAAGCCCCTTTTTGGGTAGCAGCGGCTCCTACGAGCAGTACTTC.

The chain links TRBV5-1 to TRBJ2-2; 9 nucleotides align to TRBD1. CDR3 length: 14 residues. Germline V gene lookup returns CDR1 SGHRS and CDR2 YFSETQ. V lost 6 bases and J lost 1; bases outside the gene matches: 1. CDR3 region: CASMGQGNTGELFF. Here the CDR3 DNA reads TGCGCCAGCATGGGACAGGGGAACACCGGGGAGCTGTTTTTT.

The rearrangement uses TRBV4-1 and TRBJ2-2, with 13 bases fitting TRBD2. V lost 2 bases, J lost 4 bases, and 4 bases stayed unmatched. The CDR3 covers 17 residues. The germline V gene has CDR1 MGHRA and CDR2 YSYEKL. The CDR3 nucleotides read TGCGCCAGCAGCCAACAGGGACTAGCGGGAAGCACCGGGGAGCTGTTTTTT. Translating gives CASSQQGLAGSTGELFF.

A few counts support this clone. V gene TRBV29-1 combines with J gene TRBJ1-2, with TRBD1 matching 8 bases. Germline trimming cut 7 bases from V and 4 bases from J; bases unmatched to any gene: 5. Germline loops: CDR1 SQVTM, CDR2 ANQGSEA. CDR3 length: 12 amino acids. The CDR3 loop reads CSGRQGTYGYTF. In nucleotides, the CDR3 is TGCAGCGGCAGACAGGGGACCTATGGCTACACCTTC.

V gene TRBV7-9 combines with J gene TRBJ1-5; a possible D gene is TRBD1 (5 bases). CDR1 is SEHNR, CDR2 FQNEAQ, per germline (reference sequence). The V end lost 1 base, the J end lost 2 bases, and 12 bases lay between the germline ends. The CDR3 runs 16 residues. CDR3 amino acids: CASSLDQGLGNQPQHF. Here the CDR3 DNA reads TGTGCCAGCAGCTTAGACCAGGGTTTGGGCAATCAGCCCCAGCATTTT. Based on the CDR3 plus reference TRBV7-9 and TRBJ1-5, the full variable domain is DTGVSQNPRHKITKRGQNVTFRCDPISEHNRLYWYRQTLGQGPEFLTYFQNEAQLEKSRLLSDRFSAERPKGSFSTLEIQRTEQGDSAMYLCASSLDQGLGNQPQHFGDGTRLSIL.

The rearrangement links TRBV7-6 to TRBJ2-7; D is unresolved. Trimming removed 5 bases from V and 3 bases from J, with 11 bases in between. The CDR3 runs to 13 residues. Germline V gene data show CDR1 as SGHVS and CDR2 as FNYEAQ. CDR3 sequence: CASSQGPDYEQYF. In nucleotides, the CDR3 is TGTGCCAGCAGCCAAGGACCCGACTACGAGCAGTACTTC.

V gene TRBV15 combines with J gene TRBJ2-1; D is ambiguous. Trimming removed 1 base at V and 2 bases at J, with 3 bases between. The CDR3 runs 13 residues. The V gene's germline CDR1 is LNHNV and CDR2 YYDKDF (reference sequence). CDR3 nucleotide sequence: TGTGCCACCAGCAGAGTACCCTACAATGAGCAGTTCTTC. Its protein product is CATSRVPYNEQFF.

This chain connects TRBV7-2 to TRBJ2-3, with no clear D. Between the trimmed V and J ends, which lost 5 bases and 2 bases, there was a span of 11 bases. Germline CDR1 reads SGHTA; CDR2 reads FQGNSA. The CDR3 consists of 14 residues. CDR3 sequence: CASSPSYNTDTQYF. As DNA, the CDR3 is TGTGCCAGCAGCCCTAGTTATAACACAGATACGCAGTATTTT.

V usage is TRBV29-1 and J usage is TRBJ2-7; no clear D gene. With 6 bases removed from V and 2 bases from J, the gap between germline ends came to 14 bases. The CDR3 has 13 amino acids. Germline V CDR1 and CDR2: SQVTM, ANQGSEA. CDR3 in DNA: TGCAGCGTGGGGAAGGTGGGGACCTACGAGCAGTACTTC. It is translated as CSVGKVGTYEQYF.

The chain links TRBV7-3 to TRBJ2-7; TRBD2 aligns across 11 bases. CDR1 is SGHTA, CDR2 FQGTGA, per germline. This CDR3 has 16 amino acids. Unmatched junction bases numbered 6, after V lost 2 bases and J lost 3 bases. The CDR3 protein is CASSLGPGTSGYEQYF. CDR3 DNA sequence: TGTGCCAGCAGCTTAGGGCCCGGGACTAGCGGCTACGAGCAGTACTTC.

V usage is TRBV6-5 and J usage is TRBJ2-7; TRBD2 is a possible D gene (5 bases). The germline CDR1 and CDR2 sequences are MNHEY and SVGAGI. Trimming took off 0 bases at V and 3 bases at J, with 9 bases between the two ends. The CDR3 extends over 14 amino acids. The CDR3 DNA follows: TGTGCCAGCAGTTACTCGGGAGACCTCTACGAGCAGTACTTC. Translated, it gives CASSYSGDLYEQYF.